A selection of T cell receptor beta chains follows, all from one sample in a study of blood T cell repertoires in COVID-19. Produced via immunoSEQ multiplex PCR; TCRdb's table is partial and in-frame only. The table includes around 300,000 clones, around 90% detected once. Sequencing input: peripheral blood. The origin of the receptors is a woman in her 30s with COVID-19, enrolled during active disease. Both conserved end residues are part of each CDR3. Each record gives: D gene, clone size, J gene, V gene, CDR3 DNA, CDR3 protein. A D gene is named only where the DNA matches it firmly. Clone size is not always given. Where it is, it says once, few, many or a class for expanded clones.

D gene: NA; clone size: NA; J gene: TRBJ2-5; V gene: TRBV7-3; CDR3 DNA: TGTGCCAGCAGCTTAAACCCTAGGGGGATGGGGACCCAGTACTTC; CDR3 protein: CASSLNPRGMGTQYF
D gene: TRBD1; clone size: once; J gene: TRBJ1-5; V gene: TRBV7-9; CDR3 DNA: TGTGCCAGCAGCTTAGGGGACAGGGGGCTGGGGCAGCCCCAGCATTTT; CDR3 protein: CASSLGDRGLGQPQHF
D gene: NA; clone size: NA; J gene: TRBJ2-7; V gene: TRBV10-3; CDR3 DNA: TGTGCCATCACGACGGGCGGATTTGTACAGGTAAACTTCTACGAGCAGTACTTC; CDR3 protein: CAITTGGFVQVNFYEQYF
D gene: NA; clone size: NA; J gene: TRBJ1-4; V gene: TRBV7-9; CDR3 DNA: TGTGCCAGCAGCTTATCCCCGGGGGAAAAACTGTTTTTT; CDR3 protein: CASSLSPGEKLFF
D gene: TRBD1; clone size: NA; J gene: TRBJ2-5; V gene: TRBV5-1; CDR3 DNA: TGCGCCAGCAGTCCGGGACAGCGAGAGACCCAGTACTTC; CDR3 protein: CASSPGQRETQYF
D gene: TRBD1; clone size: NA; J gene: TRBJ2-2; V gene: TRBV10-3; CDR3 DNA: TGTGCCATAGCCGGGACAGGGGGGAACACCGGGGAGCTGTTTTTT; CDR3 protein: CAIAGTGGNTGELFF
D gene: TRBD1; clone size: NA; J gene: TRBJ2-5; V gene: TRBV6-5; CDR3 DNA: TGTGCCAGCAGTCGGGACAGCTACCAAGAGACCCAGTACTTC; CDR3 protein: CASSRDSYQETQYF
D gene: TRBD2; clone size: NA; J gene: TRBJ2-7; V gene: TRBV27; CDR3 DNA: TGTGCCAGCAGTTTATACGCGGGAGGGGCTTACGAGCAGTACTTC; CDR3 protein: CASSLYAGGAYEQYF
D gene: NA; clone size: NA; J gene: TRBJ2-7; V gene: TRBV6-5; CDR3 DNA: TGTGCCAGCAGCCGGGATGGCAGCGGCGAGCAGTACTTC; CDR3 protein: CASSRDGSGEQYF
D gene: NA; clone size: once; J gene: TRBJ2-1; V gene: TRBV3-1/TRBV3-2; CDR3 DNA: TGTGCCAGCAGCCCCCTTAGCGGTTCTGGCTCCTACAATGAGCAGTTCTTC; CDR3 protein: CASSPLSGSGSYNEQFF
D gene: TRBD1; clone size: NA; J gene: TRBJ1-5; V gene: TRBV28; CDR3 DNA: TGTGCCAGCAGTTTACAGGGGGGTGGGCCCCAGCATTTT; CDR3 protein: CASSLQGGGPQHF
D gene: NA; clone size: NA; J gene: TRBJ2-2; V gene: TRBV2; CDR3 DNA: TGTGCCAGCAGTGAAGCGCTTGCCGGCACCGGGGAGCTGTTTTTT; CDR3 protein: CASSEALAGTGELFF
D gene: TRBD1; clone size: NA; J gene: TRBJ2-7; V gene: TRBV4-1; CDR3 DNA: TGCGCCAGCCGGACAGGGAACGAGCAGTACTTC; CDR3 protein: CASRTGNEQYF
D gene: NA; clone size: NA; J gene: TRBJ2-7; V gene: TRBV7-2; CDR3 DNA: TGCGCCACGGGTTCAGTGGGAGTAGACGAGCAGTACTTC; CDR3 protein: CATGSVGVDEQYF
D gene: NA; clone size: NA; J gene: TRBJ1-6; V gene: TRBV2; CDR3 DNA: TGTGCCAGCGGCAAAGGGAGGGCGGAAAATAATTCACCCCTCCACTTT; CDR3 protein: CASGKGRAENNSPLHF
D gene: TRBD1; clone size: few; J gene: TRBJ1-4; V gene: TRBV3-1/TRBV3-2; CDR3 DNA: TGTGCCAGCAGCCTAGGGACAGGGGGTACTAATGAAAAACTGTTTTTT; CDR3 protein: CASSLGTGGTNEKLFF
D gene: NA; clone size: NA; J gene: TRBJ2-7; V gene: TRBV6-5; CDR3 DNA: TGTGCCAGCAGCCCGGGTGGATTGAGCTCCTACGAGCAGTACTTC; CDR3 protein: CASSPGGLSSYEQYF
D gene: TRBD2; clone size: NA; J gene: TRBJ2-7; V gene: TRBV30; CDR3 DNA: TGTGCCTGGAGTGTAGAAAAGCGGGTAGCGGGAGGGCATTACGAGCAGTACTTC; CDR3 protein: CAWSVEKRVAGGHYEQYF
D gene: TRBD2; clone size: NA; J gene: TRBJ2-7; V gene: TRBV13; CDR3 DNA: TGTGCCAGCAGCTCGGGGACTAGCGGGTCCTACGAGCAGTACTTC; CDR3 protein: CASSSGTSGSYEQYF
D gene: NA; clone size: NA; J gene: TRBJ1-3; V gene: TRBV7-2; CDR3 DNA: TGTGCCAGCAGCCCGGACATTAACTCTGGAAACACCATATATTTT; CDR3 protein: CASSPDINSGNTIYF
D gene: NA; clone size: NA; J gene: TRBJ2-1; V gene: TRBV30; CDR3 DNA: TGTGCCTGGAGTGATAGCTACAATGAGCAGTTCTTC; CDR3 protein: CAWSDSYNEQFF
D gene: NA; clone size: NA; J gene: TRBJ2-1; V gene: TRBV30; CDR3 DNA: TGTGCCTGGACCCCCGCGGTTTCGAACAATGAGCAGTTCTTC; CDR3 protein: CAWTPAVSNNEQFF
D gene: TRBD1; clone size: NA; J gene: TRBJ1-5; V gene: TRBV27; CDR3 DNA: TGTGCCAGCAGTTTAATCCCCCCGACACCGGGACAGACCGTTAATCAGCCCCAGCATTTT; CDR3 protein: CASSLIPPTPGQTVNQPQHF
D gene: TRBD2; clone size: NA; J gene: TRBJ2-2; V gene: TRBV24-1; CDR3 DNA: TGTGCCACCAGCCGAGCGGGACGGAACACCGGGGAGCTGTTTTTT; CDR3 protein: CATSRAGRNTGELFF
D gene: TRBD2; clone size: NA; J gene: TRBJ2-5; V gene: TRBV3-1/TRBV3-2; CDR3 DNA: TGTGCCAGCCGGCTAGCGGGTAAAGAGACCCAGTACTTC; CDR3 protein: CASRLAGKETQYF
D gene: NA; clone size: NA; J gene: TRBJ2-7; V gene: TRBV6-2/TRBV6-3; CDR3 DNA: TGTGCCAGCAGCCACGACTACGCCTACGAGCAGTACTTC; CDR3 protein: CASSHDYAYEQYF
D gene: TRBD1; clone size: once; J gene: TRBJ2-1; V gene: TRBV6-5; CDR3 DNA: TGTGCCAGCAGGGGGACAGGTACCTACAATGAGCAGTTCTTC; CDR3 protein: CASRGTGTYNEQFF
D gene: TRBD2; clone size: NA; J gene: TRBJ2-1; V gene: TRBV7-2; CDR3 DNA: TGTGCCAGCAGCAAACTAGCGGGAGTTGGGAATGAGCAGTTCTTC; CDR3 protein: CASSKLAGVGNEQFF
D gene: NA; clone size: NA; J gene: TRBJ2-7; V gene: TRBV6-5; CDR3 DNA: TGTGCCAGCCAAACCGGCGGCCGCGAGCAGTACTTC; CDR3 protein: CASQTGGREQYF
D gene: NA; clone size: NA; J gene: TRBJ2-7; V gene: TRBV6-2/TRBV6-3; CDR3 DNA: TGTGCCAGCAGTGGGGTCAACAGGAACTCCTACGAGCAGTACTTC; CDR3 protein: CASSGVNRNSYEQYF
D gene: NA; clone size: NA; J gene: TRBJ1-6; V gene: TRBV2; CDR3 DNA: TGTGCCAGCAGTGAACGGGGAGAGCGGGATAATTCACCCCTCCACTTT; CDR3 protein: CASSERGERDNSPLHF
D gene: TRBD1; clone size: NA; J gene: TRBJ2-3; V gene: TRBV5-1; CDR3 DNA: TGCGCCAGCAGCTTTCAGGACAGGGAGGATACGCAGTATTTT; CDR3 protein: CASSFQDREDTQYF
D gene: NA; clone size: NA; J gene: TRBJ2-3; V gene: TRBV24-1; CDR3 DNA: TGTGCCACCTCCCAAAACACAGATACGCAGTATTTT; CDR3 protein: CATSQNTDTQYF
D gene: TRBD1; clone size: NA; J gene: TRBJ1-5; V gene: TRBV5-6; CDR3 DNA: TGTGCCAGCAGCTTCTGGGACAGAGACAATCAGCCCCAGCATTTT; CDR3 protein: CASSFWDRDNQPQHF
D gene: TRBD1; clone size: NA; J gene: TRBJ1-1; V gene: TRBV5-1; CDR3 DNA: TGCGCCAGCAGCGAGGGACAGGGATTCACTGAAGCTTTCTTT; CDR3 protein: CASSEGQGFTEAFF
D gene: TRBD1; clone size: NA; J gene: TRBJ1-2; V gene: TRBV2; CDR3 DNA: TGTGCCAGCAGTCCGGGACAGACAGCCCGCGACTATGGCTACACCTTC; CDR3 protein: CASSPGQTARDYGYTF
D gene: TRBD1; clone size: NA; J gene: TRBJ2-2; V gene: TRBV9; CDR3 DNA: TGTGCCAGCAGCGTAAGCGACAGGGTGGCCGGGGAGCTGTTTTTT; CDR3 protein: CASSVSDRVAGELFF
D gene: NA; clone size: NA; J gene: TRBJ2-7; V gene: TRBV4-3; CDR3 DNA: TGCGCCAGCAGCCAAGACAGGGACTACGAGCAGTACTTC; CDR3 protein: CASSQDRDYEQYF
D gene: TRBD2; clone size: NA; J gene: TRBJ2-5; V gene: TRBV14; CDR3 DNA: TGTGCCAGCAGCCAAGTGGGGACTAGCGGGATTGTAGAGACCCAGTACTTC; CDR3 protein: CASSQVGTSGIVETQYF
D gene: TRBD1; clone size: NA; J gene: TRBJ2-7; V gene: TRBV6-6; CDR3 DNA: TGTGCCAGCAGCCCCATTCAGGGGGCGGGGGAGCAGTACTTC; CDR3 protein: CASSPIQGAGEQYF
D gene: TRBD2; clone size: NA; J gene: TRBJ2-5; V gene: TRBV2; CDR3 DNA: TGTGCCAGCATTCGGAGTCTAGCGGGAGTAGGGACCCAGTACTTC; CDR3 protein: CASIRSLAGVGTQYF
D gene: NA; clone size: NA; J gene: TRBJ2-5; V gene: TRBV30; CDR3 DNA: TGTGCCTGGAGTCGAGGGTTCCAAGAGACCCAGTACTTC; CDR3 protein: CAWSRGFQETQYF
D gene: TRBD1; clone size: NA; J gene: TRBJ2-2; V gene: TRBV24-1; CDR3 DNA: TGTGCCACCAGTGATTCGGGACAGGGCACCGGGGAGCTGTTTTTT; CDR3 protein: CATSDSGQGTGELFF
D gene: NA; clone size: NA; J gene: TRBJ2-3; V gene: TRBV11-2; CDR3 DNA: TGTGCCAGCAGCTTAGCCCCGGAGACAGATACGCAGTATTTT; CDR3 protein: CASSLAPETDTQYF
D gene: TRBD1; clone size: NA; J gene: TRBJ1-2; V gene: TRBV7-3; CDR3 DNA: TGTGCCAGCAGCCCTGGACAGGGTGGAGGCTACACCTTC; CDR3 protein: CASSPGQGGGYTF
D gene: TRBD2; clone size: NA; J gene: TRBJ2-1; V gene: TRBV19; CDR3 DNA: TGTGCCAGTTGGACTAGCGGGAACAATGAGCAGTTCTTC; CDR3 protein: CASWTSGNNEQFF
D gene: NA; clone size: NA; J gene: TRBJ2-5; V gene: TRBV7-2; CDR3 DNA: TGTGCCAGCAGCTTAGGAGGCGCTTGGGAGACCCAGTACTTC; CDR3 protein: CASSLGGAWETQYF
D gene: NA; clone size: NA; J gene: TRBJ1-5; V gene: TRBV19; CDR3 DNA: TGTGCCACCAGTATAGGCCGGACTGGCAATCAGCCCCAGCATTTT; CDR3 protein: CATSIGRTGNQPQHF
D gene: NA; clone size: once; J gene: TRBJ2-5; V gene: TRBV10-3; CDR3 DNA: TGTGCCATCAGCCCGACAGGACCCGAGGAGACCCAGTACTTC; CDR3 protein: CAISPTGPEETQYF